This TCR beta chain was observed in a study of T cells in women clearing cervical HPV infection. Study at large: Cases' blood sampling followed lesion detection by median roughly five months (90 to 200).

Generated by immunoSEQ multiplex PCR, the TCRdb table keeps only in-frame clones and is missing some. The sample holds some 20,000 clones. General study findings and limits: Repertoire richness, not evenness, was significantly elevated in CIN3+ cases versus controls.

Comment on this clone: Its antigen remains unidentified. The read falls 3 residues short of the CDR3 end, and the missing part is taken from the germline J gene.

Germline V gene lookup returns CDR1 SEHNR and CDR2 FQNEAQ (reference sequence). The CDR3 is 14 residues long. V dropped 7 bases and J dropped 2 bases, with 12 bases sitting between them. The clonotype comes from a woman aged 18 to 75 with a cervical HPV16 infection that either progressed to CIN3+ or cleared (not recorded which). The chain carries TRBV7-9 and TRBJ2-1; possible D gene TRBD2, 5 bases. Material: blood buffy coat. Incomplete CDR3 DNA: TGTGCCAGCACCTCGGCAGCGGCCTACAATGAG. Encoded protein: CASTSAAAYNE. The whole CDR3 region reads CASTSAAAYNEQFF.